The T cell receptor (beta chain) under discussion was sequenced for a study of CD8+ T cells in alopecia areata (dated by TCRdb to 2017 to 2018). Context from the whole study: Treated patients were enrolled in an open-label pilot trial of oral tofacitinib, 5 to 10 mg twice daily, for moderate-to-severe alopecia areata. Tofacitinib was administered for 6 to 18 months, and 6 months of follow-up off drug were then conducted to assess delayed response and recurrence. Amplification of TCRbeta CDR3 regions was done by immunoSEQ multiplex PCR using 35 Vbeta forward primers and 13 Jbeta reverse primers. The RNA source kit depended on sample type: the PAXgene miRNA kit for fixed scalp, the miRNeasy kit for PBMCs, and the RNeasy kit for mouse skin. To study T cell clonal expansion in alopecia areata, the researchers applied high-throughput TCRbeta sequencing to both the C3H/HeJ mouse model and human patients. Biopsies were taken from tofacitinib-treated patients at baseline and again at 4 and 24 weeks into treatment, and several of those patients also had a later scalp biopsy. The SALT score, which quantifies the percentage of affected scalp surface area, was used to measure disease severity in treated patients. Scalp clonality was compared among normal scalp (n=4), patchy alopecia areata scalp (n=8), and alopecia totalis/universalis scalp (n=8). On the human side, TCRbeta sequencing was run on scalp tissue and on sorted CD4+ and CD8+ peripheral blood T cells from healthy controls and from alopecia areata patients with either patchy or totalis/universalis disease.

With regard to this clone: It lacks a known antigen. No much larger clone exists at a distance of one base, and base qualities are not known.

The paper's findings and limits, for the study overall: Many expanded lesional clones were found to persist in scalp and blood during tofacitinib treatment, and relapse after treatment cessation may be partly explained by this persistence. Because the treated cohort was small and included a single nonresponder, larger studies are needed to assess links between baseline CD8+ expansion and response. Shared TCR sequences between patients were less evident than in mice, which may be partly attributable to HLA diversity in the patient population. Tofacitinib significantly decreased scalp clonality and the number of expanded CD8+ clones among the top 100 scalp clones. Compared with normal scalp, lesional scalp, particularly in alopecia totalis/universalis, had higher clonality and more expanded CD8+ clones, which suggests antigenic drive. Resident alphabeta T cells in normal human skin are also sequenced, complicating scalp TCR repertoire analysis, unlike mouse skin dominated by gammadelta T cells.

V and J lose 2 bases and 0 bases, and a span of 11 bases separates them. From the cysteine up to the phenylalanine, the CDR3 has a length of 16 residues. Here the CDR3 DNA is all that survives: 48 bases in frame from base 1. CDR1 MGHRA and CDR2 YSYEKL are derived from the germline V gene. The time point label here, explained by the study, means: 24 weeks on oral tofacitinib. Sample treatment or condition, as interpreted from the label and publication: oral pan-JAK inhibitor, 5-10 mg twice daily. Peripheral blood and lesional scalp punch biopsies were obtained from patients with alopecia areata. PBMCs were separated by density centrifugation and stained for CD3, CD4 and CD8, after which CD4+ and CD8+ T cells were sorted on a FACSAria. Libraries were constructed by the immunoSEQ multiplex PCR assay. RNA was extracted from all samples and reverse transcribed into cDNA, which served as template for TCR sequencing. SuperScript III was used for first-strand cDNA synthesis, primed with a 2:1 mix of oligo-dT and random hexamers. A synthetic immune receptor repertoire was used to assess amplification bias, and residual bias was removed computationally. Turning to the authors' computational methods: Raw reads were preprocessed for error removal, and CDR3 was defined according to IMGT conventions as running from the conserved cysteine to phenylalanine. Clonality was calculated as 1 minus Shannon entropy normalized by log2 of the number of productive unique TCRs. Whether scalp clones were CD4 or CD8 was inferred by matching scalp TCRbeta sequences against CD4 and CD8 repertoires sorted from blood. TCRdb re-hosts the immuneACCESS table, in-frame sequences only. Its copies lack some clones; in the studies checked, an unresolved V gene accounts for under half of them, and the cause for the rest is not known. V, J and clone size derive from that table, while D and trimming were established from the DNA sequence. This sample is represented by about 200,000 clones; 58% of them were singletons. The ten most abundant clones make up more than 5.5% of the sample.

Sequencing used CD4+ T cells sorted from blood, obtained at week 24, from a patient treated with tofacitinib. This chain is built from TRBV4-1 and TRBJ1-3, and TRBD1 may be the D gene, going by 5 matching bases. This clonotype originated in a human donor with alopecia areata. CDR3 reads: CASSQSTASSGNTIYF. The DNA sequence is given as TGCGCCAGCAGCCAATCGACAGCCAGCTCTGGAAACACCATATATTTT.